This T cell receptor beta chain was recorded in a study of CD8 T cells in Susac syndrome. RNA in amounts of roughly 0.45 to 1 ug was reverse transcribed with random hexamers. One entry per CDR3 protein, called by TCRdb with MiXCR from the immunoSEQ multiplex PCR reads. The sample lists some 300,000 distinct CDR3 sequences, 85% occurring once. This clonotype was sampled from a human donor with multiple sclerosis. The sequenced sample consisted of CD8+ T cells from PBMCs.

DNA of the CDR3: TGCGCCAGCAGCCACCGACTAGCTTTCGATAGCACAGATACGCAGTATTTT. This translates into CASSHRLAFDSTDTQYF. This chain connects TRBV4-3 to TRBJ2-3; 7 bases align to TRBD2. V trimming: 3 bases; J trimming: 0 bases; junction bases outside the gene matches: 9. The CDR3 sequence is 17 residues long. Germline V gene lookup returns CDR1 LGHNA and CDR2 YSLEER.